This T cell receptor beta chain appears in the sequencing data of a study of shared clonotypes between healthy human individuals. Replicate PCRs from sorted subsets contained 200 ng DNA, which is around 30,000 T cell genomes. Sequencing used immunoSEQ multiplex PCR; TCRdb keeps in-frame clones, though not all of them. This table has around 1.9 million clones, over 85% appearing once. Trimming removed 5 bases at V and 6 bases at J, with 11 bases between. The CDR3 has 12 amino acids. CDR1 and CDR2 from the germline V gene are SGHAT and FQNNGV. CD8 cells classed as naive were CD45RO-negative and positively selected for CCR7, excluding terminally differentiated effector memory CD45RA+ cells.

The source is a man between 18 and 29 years old in good health. Some clones in this sample may be carry-over from other donors' samples. The chain is built from TRBV11-2 and TRBJ2-7; D remains unclear. Specimen: naive CD8+ T cells from PBMCs. This CDR3 reads CASSPYRAEQYF. Here the CDR3 DNA reads TGTGCCAGCAGCCCGTATAGAGCCGAGCAGTACTTC.